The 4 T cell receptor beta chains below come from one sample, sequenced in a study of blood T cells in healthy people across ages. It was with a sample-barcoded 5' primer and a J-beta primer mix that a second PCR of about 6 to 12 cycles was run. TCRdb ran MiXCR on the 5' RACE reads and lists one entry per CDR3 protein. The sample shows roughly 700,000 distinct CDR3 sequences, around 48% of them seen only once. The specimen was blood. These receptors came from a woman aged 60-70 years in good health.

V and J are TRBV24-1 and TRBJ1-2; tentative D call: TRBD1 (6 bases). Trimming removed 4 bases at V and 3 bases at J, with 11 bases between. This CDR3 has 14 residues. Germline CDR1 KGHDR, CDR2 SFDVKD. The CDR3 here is CATSDPAGDYGYTF. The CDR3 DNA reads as TGTGCCACCAGTGACCCCGCAGGGGACTATGGCTACACCTTC.

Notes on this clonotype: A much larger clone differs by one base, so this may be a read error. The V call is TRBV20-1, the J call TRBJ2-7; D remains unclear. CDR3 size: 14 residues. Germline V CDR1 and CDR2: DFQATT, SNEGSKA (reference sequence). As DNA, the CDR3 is TGCAGTGCTATGGATGGAAGTAACTCCTACGGGCAGTACTTC. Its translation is CSAMDGSNSYGQYF.

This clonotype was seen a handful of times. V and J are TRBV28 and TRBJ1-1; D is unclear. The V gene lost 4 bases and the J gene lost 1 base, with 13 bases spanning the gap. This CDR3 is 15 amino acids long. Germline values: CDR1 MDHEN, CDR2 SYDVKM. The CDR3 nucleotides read TGTGCCAGCAGTTCCCCCCGTGGGGAGAACACTGAAGCTTTCTTT. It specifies CASSSPRGENTEAFF.

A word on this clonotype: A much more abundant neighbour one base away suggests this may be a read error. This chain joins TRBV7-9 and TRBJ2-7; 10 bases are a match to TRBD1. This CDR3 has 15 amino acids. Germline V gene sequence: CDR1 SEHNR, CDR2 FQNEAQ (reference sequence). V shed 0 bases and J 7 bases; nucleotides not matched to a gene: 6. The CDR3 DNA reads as TGTGCCAGCAGCTTAGCGGGGACAGGGGCCGGAGAGCAGTACTTC. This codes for CASSLAGTGAGEQYF.